Following are 24 T cell receptor beta chains from one sample sequenced in a study of regulatory T cells in long-lasting Graves disease. This sample's time point: newly diagnosed GD, antithyroid drugs for less than 3 months. There was RNA extracted from PBMCs, and the TCR library was made from it. Researchers made TCR beta libraries by using iRepertoire HTBI primers and running Arm-PCR on CDR3 regions. TCRdb re-called the multiplex PCR reads with MiXCR, one entry per CDR3 protein. The data contain roughly 420,000 distinct CDR3 sequences, 15% to 17% of them seen just once; the ten biggest clones take up about 24%. The material was peripheral blood mononuclear cells (PBMCs), obtained at new diagnosis, from a patient treated with antithyroid drugs. These receptors all stem from a female donor with Graves disease.

A few counts support this clonotype. This chain uses TRBV25-1 with TRBJ1-2; D gene uncertain. The CDR3 has 15 amino acids. Germline V gene data show CDR1 as MGHDK and CDR2 as SYGVNS. The V gene lost 5 bases and the J gene lost 7 bases, with 20 bases spanning the gap. The CDR3 protein is CASSPTAEWGGGYTF. The CDR3 DNA is TGTGCCAGCAGTCCTACAGCGGAGTGGGGAGGTGGCTACACCTTC.

The V call is TRBV5-1, the J call TRBJ2-1; TRBD1 aligns across 8 bases. The CDR3 is 16 residues long. The V and J ends lost 4 bases and 1 base, in that order; junction bases with no gene match: 7. CDR1 and CDR2 from the germline V gene are SGHRS and YFSETQ. In DNA, the CDR3 is TGCGCCAGCAGCAAAATGACAGGGGAGTCCTACAATGAGCAGTTCTTC. Its protein is CASSKMTGESYNEQFF.

Only a few counts were recorded for this clonotype. The chain carries TRBV7-6 and TRBJ1-1; 7 bases fit TRBD1. The V and J ends lost 5 bases and 4 bases, in that order; junction bases with no gene match: 7. The CDR3 is 14 residues long. Germline V gives CDR1 SGHVS, CDR2 FNYEAQ. CDR3 residues: CASSGRAGGTEAFF. DNA of the CDR3: TGTGCCAGCAGCGGGCGGGCAGGGGGCACTGAAGCTTTCTTT.

Many counts were recorded for this clonotype. The rearrangement uses TRBV18 and TRBJ2-7; D is perhaps TRBD2 (5 bases). Between the trimmed V and J ends, which lost 5 bases and 5 bases, there was a span of 13 bases. Germline V gives CDR1 KGHSH, CDR2 LQKENI. This CDR3 comprises 13 residues. The DNA of the CDR3 is TGTGCCAGCTCATCGGGATTGAACAACGAGCAGTACTTC. Translating it yields CASSSGLNNEQYF. The complete variable domain, with remaining parts taken from reference TRBV18 and TRBJ2-7, reads NAGVMQNPRHLVRRRGQEARLRCSPMKGHSHVYWYRQLPEEGLKFMVYLQKENIIDESGMPKERFSAEFPKEGPSILRIQQVVRGDSAAYFCASSSGLNNEQYFGPGTRLTVT.

This clonotype occurred many times. CDR3 amino acids: CASSPPGGRARDTQYF. In DNA, the CDR3 is TGTGCCAGCAGCCCGCCCGGGGGGAGGGCGAGAGATACGCAGTATTTT. This chain joins TRBV11-2 and TRBJ2-3; 7 bases fit TRBD2. This CDR3 contains 16 residues. The germline V gene encodes CDR1 SGHAT and CDR2 FQNNGV. J gave up 5 bases and V 5 bases, and 13 bases lay outside the gene matches.

Ten or more counts support this clonotype. V gene TRBV5-1 combines with J gene TRBJ2-7; TRBD2 is a possible D gene (6 bases). This CDR3 comprises 15 residues. Trimming took off 0 bases at V and 2 bases at J, with 12 bases between the two ends. Per germline, CDR1 SGHRS and CDR2 YFSETQ. In DNA, the CDR3 is TGCGCCAGCAGCTTGGTGGCGGGGCCAGCCTACGAGCAGTACTTC. Its translation: CASSLVAGPAYEQYF.

The sample holds many counts of this clonotype. The chain has TRBV7-9 and TRBJ1-1; D gene unclear. The CDR3 consists of 16 residues. Trimming took off 2 bases at V and 1 base at J, with 14 bases between the two ends. The germline gives CDR1 SEHNR, CDR2 FQNEAQ (reference sequence). The CDR3 coding sequence is TGTGCCAGCAGCTTATCAAGTCTTGGATCGAACACTGAAGCTTTCTTT. It specifies CASSLSSLGSNTEAFF.

The table lists this clonotype with many counts. This chain links TRBV27 with TRBJ2-1; 9 positions agree with TRBD2. The junction had 12 bases not matched to a gene; V was cut back by 5 bases and J by 7 bases. Germline CDR1 MNHEY, CDR2 SMNVEV (reference sequence). The CDR3 has 16 amino acids. CDR3 region: CASSQYRASGVNEQFF. The CDR3 region has the DNA TGTGCCAGCAGTCAATACAGGGCTAGCGGGGTGAATGAGCAGTTCTTC.

This clonotype occurred many times. This chain links TRBV15 with TRBJ2-1; D is ambiguous. Germline V CDR1 and CDR2: LNHNV, YYDKDF (reference sequence). The ends were cut back, 4 bases at V and 3 bases at J, with 13 bases in the middle. This CDR3 has 15 amino acids. The CDR3 sequence: CATSTGPRSYNEQFF. Written as DNA, the CDR3 is TGTGCCACCAGCACCGGCCCCCGCAGCTACAATGAGCAGTTCTTC.

Only a few counts were recorded for this clonotype. The chain links TRBV5-1 to TRBJ2-7; D possibly corresponds to TRBD2 (6 bases). Trimming stripped 0 bases from V and 5 bases from J, with 15 bases between. CDR3 length equals 15 residues. CDR1 is SGHRS and CDR2 is YFSETQ in the germline V gene. CDR3 sequence (DNA): TGCGCCAGCAGCTTGGTCTGGTCTGGAGGGGACGAGCAGTACTTC. Translating it yields CASSLVWSGGDEQYF.

This clonotype was seen ten or more times. The chain combines TRBV27 with TRBJ2-2; weak D call: TRBD1 (5 bases). Germline V gene data show CDR1 as MNHEY and CDR2 as SMNVEV (reference sequence). V lost 7 bases, J lost 5 bases, and 14 bases lay in between. This CDR3 is 14 amino acids long. CDR3 loop: CASIKGLGTGELFF. The CDR3 coding sequence is TGTGCCAGCATAAAGGGGCTCGGTACCGGGGAGCTGTTTTTT.

This clonotype was recorded many times. The chain has TRBV11-3 and TRBJ2-5; the match to TRBD1 covers 7 bases. The CDR3 is made up of 14 amino acids. CDR1 and CDR2 (germline): SGHNT, YENEEA. V was pared by 4 bases and J by 3 bases, with 5 bases of the junction left unmatched. CDR3 in DNA: TGTGCCAGCAGCTCGTCCGGGACAGAAGAGACCCAGTACTTC. Residues: CASSSSGTEETQYF.

The sample holds a few counts of this clonotype. The chain combines TRBV9 with TRBJ1-6; no clear D gene. V gave up 2 bases and J gave up 10 bases, with 10 bases separating them. Germline V CDR1 and CDR2: SGDLS, YYNGEE. The CDR3 contains 13 residues. The DNA for the CDR3 is TGTGCCAGCAGCGTTGGGTCGGAGTCACCCCTCCACTTT. It specifies CASSVGSESPLHF.

In its sample, this clonotype was seen many times. The rearrangement links TRBV7-2 to TRBJ2-7, with D possibly matching TRBD2 (6 bases). CDR1 is SGHTA, CDR2 FQGNSA, per germline. CDR3 length: 18 amino acids. With 1 base removed from V and 5 bases from J, the gap between germline ends came to 24 bases. Written as DNA, the CDR3 is TGTGCCAGCAGCTTAGGAACCAAGAGGACCCCGGGGGAGGACGAGCAGTACTTC. Residues: CASSLGTKRTPGEDEQYF.

V usage is TRBV20-1 and J usage is TRBJ2-1, with a possible D match to TRBD1 (6 bases). The CDR3 runs to 15 residues. V lost 1 base, J lost 4 bases, and 14 bases lay in between. CDR1 DFQATT and CDR2 SNEGSKA come from the germline V gene (reference sequence). In DNA, the CDR3 is TGCAGTGCTAGAGTATGGGACAAAGGATACAATGAGCAGTTCTTC. It yields the protein CSARVWDKGYNEQFF.

This clonotype was seen ten or more times. The chain has TRBV28 and TRBJ2-1, with 12 bases aligning to TRBD2. Trimming removed 7 bases from V and 7 bases from J; junction bases left unmatched: 8. Per the germline V gene, CDR1 is MDHEN and CDR2 is SYDVKM. The CDR3 has 15 residues. CDR3 region: CASNIGLAGYNEQFF. The CDR3 coding sequence is TGTGCCAGCAATATAGGACTAGCGGGATATAATGAGCAGTTCTTC.

This clonotype was detected ten times or more. This chain's CDR3 is CASSDLGGSSSNNEQFF. The CDR3 coding sequence is TGTGCCAGCAGTGACTTGGGCGGGAGTAGCAGTAACAATGAGCAGTTCTTC. The J gene is TRBJ2-1, the V gene TRBV6-1; 7 bases match TRBD2. The CDR3 spans 17 residues. Germline assignment: CDR1 MNHNS and CDR2 SASEGT. After removal of 3 bases from V and 5 bases from J, the junction contained 13 bases not matched to a gene.

This clonotype was counted between two and nine times. The CDR3 bases are TGTGCCAGCAGTTACTCGCCAGGGGGAGAGACCCAGTACTTC. Protein product: CASSYSPGGETQYF. This chain connects TRBV6-5 to TRBJ2-5, with TRBD1 matching 7 bases. With V trimmed by 0 bases and J by 4 bases, 2 bases remained unmatched. This CDR3 comprises 14 residues. The V gene's germline CDR1 is MNHEY and CDR2 SVGAGI.

This clonotype was counted at least ten times. The genes are TRBV5-1 and TRBJ2-1, with 7 bases matching TRBD2. Germline CDR1 is SGHRS and CDR2 is YFSETQ. The CDR3 length is 15 residues. Trimming removed 3 bases from V and 6 bases from J; junction bases left unmatched: 9. Here the CDR3 reads CASSSSGGGANEQFF. CDR3 in DNA: TGCGCCAGCAGCTCATCGGGGGGAGGGGCCAATGAGCAGTTCTTC.

This clonotype occurred a few times. The rearrangement joins TRBV9 to TRBJ2-7, with D possibly matching TRBD1 (5 bases). Germline CDR1 reads SGDLS; CDR2 reads YYNGEE. With 0 bases removed from V and 6 bases from J, the gap between germline ends came to 13 bases. The length of the CDR3 is 14 residues. CDR3 region: CASSVGGRLSEQYF. DNA for the CDR3: TGTGCCAGCAGCGTAGGGGGCCGTTTGTCCGAGCAGTACTTC.

This clonotype was seen ten or more times. The chain is built from TRBV7-9 and TRBJ2-1; D call uncertain. The V gene lost 3 bases and the J gene lost 2 bases, with 2 bases spanning the gap. Germline CDR1 and CDR2: SEHNR and FQNEAQ (reference sequence). The length of the CDR3 is 12 residues. The CDR3 DNA reads TGTGCCAGCAGCTTGGCCTACAATGAGCAGTTCTTC. Translating gives CASSLAYNEQFF.

The sample holds many counts of this clonotype. J is TRBJ2-5 and V is TRBV12-3 or TRBV12-4, with D possibly matching TRBD2 (5 bases). The CDR3 length is 15 residues. The ends were cut back, 5 bases at V and 5 bases at J, with 18 bases in the middle. As DNA, the CDR3 is TGTGCCAGCAGTCTCGACGGAGGTGGGTGGGAGACCCAGTACTTC. This codes for CASSLDGGGWETQYF.

The chain carries TRBV6-2 or TRBV6-3 and TRBJ1-5; D is perhaps TRBD1 (5 bases). V lost 6 bases to trimming and J lost 3 bases, with 12 bases between them. This CDR3 contains 14 residues. Germline CDR1 and CDR2: MNHEY and SVGEGT. The chain's CDR3 is CASSAGQANQPQHF. DNA for the CDR3: TGTGCCAGCAGCGCGGGGCAAGCCAATCAGCCCCAGCATTTT.

The table lists this clonotype with many counts. The chain links TRBV12-3 or TRBV12-4 to TRBJ2-3, with unresolved D. This CDR3 is built from 14 residues. V was trimmed by 5 bases and J by 0 bases, leaving 9 bases between them. CDR3 loop: CASSPRSSTDTQYF. In DNA, the CDR3 is TGTGCCAGCAGTCCCCGTTCGAGCACAGATACGCAGTATTTT.